This note documents a single TCR beta chain sequence. Its antigen is unidentified. The germline CDR1 and CDR2 sequences are MNHNS and SASEGT. V was clipped by 4 bases and J by 0 bases, with 16 bases between them. The CDR3 is 17 amino acids. The data were obtained in a study of OX40 agonist ivuxolimab in advanced cancers. About the study: Among those treated, three patients had partial responses, one with hepatocellular carcinoma and two with cutaneous melanoma. Study-level results: Circulating CD4+ and CD8+ T cells showed clonal expansion by week 6 at 0.1 to 3.0 mg/kg.

Produced via immunoSEQ multiplex PCR; TCRdb's table is partial and in-frame only. The data contain about 49,000 clones, 75% to 90% of them singletons. This receptor was identified in an adult with an advanced solid tumor such as melanoma, head and neck, liver or kidney cancer. Sequencing was performed on CD4+ or CD8+ T cells sorted from blood, taken in a trial of the OX40 agonist ivuxolimab. The chain employs TRBV6-1 and TRBJ1-3; D may be TRBD1 (6 bases). CDR3 region: CASSGGGAGHSGNTIYF. In nucleotides, the CDR3 is TGTGCCAGCAGTGGGGGGGGCGCAGGCCACTCTGGAAACACCATATATTTT.